This paragraph reports one TCR beta chain. Trimming stripped 6 bases from V and 7 bases from J, with 16 bases between. The CDR3 length is 13 residues. An amount of RNA that ranged from roughly 0.45 to 1 ug was reverse transcribed with random hexamers. In TCRdb, the immunoSEQ multiplex PCR reads were re-called with MiXCR into one record per CDR3 protein. Here the sample spans approximately 150,000 distinct CDR3 sequences, approximately 95% being singletons. This record belongs to a study of CD8 T cells in Susac syndrome. While CD8+ and CD4+ T cells were isolated negatively, TEMRA cells were enriched by FACS.

This rearrangement joins TRBV12-3 or TRBV12-4 to TRBJ2-7; D is possibly TRBD1 (5 bases). This TCR was recovered from a human donor in good health. Sample: CD4+ T cells from PBMCs. The CDR3 nucleotides read TGTGCCAGCAGCTCAGACAGCCTGGGGGAGCAGTACTTC. Encoded protein: CASSSDSLGEQYF.